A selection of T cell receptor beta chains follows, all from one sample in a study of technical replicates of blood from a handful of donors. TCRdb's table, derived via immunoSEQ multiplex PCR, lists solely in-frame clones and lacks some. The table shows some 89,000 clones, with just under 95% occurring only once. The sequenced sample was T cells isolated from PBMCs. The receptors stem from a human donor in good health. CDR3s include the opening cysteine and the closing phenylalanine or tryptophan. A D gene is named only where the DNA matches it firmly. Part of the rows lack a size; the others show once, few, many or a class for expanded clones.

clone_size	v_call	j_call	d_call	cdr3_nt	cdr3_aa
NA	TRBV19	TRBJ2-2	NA	TGTGCCACCGGACAGAACACCGGGGAGCTGTTTTTT	CATGQNTGELFF
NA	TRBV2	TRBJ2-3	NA	TGTGCCAGCAGGGAGGGAATCGGCACAGATACGCAGTATTTT	CASREGIGTDTQYF
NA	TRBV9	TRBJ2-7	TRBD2	TGTGCCAGCAGTAGCGGGTTGAACTACGAGCAGTACTTC	CASSSGLNYEQYF
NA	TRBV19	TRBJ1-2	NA	TGTGCCACTCATAGGGGCCATGGCTACACCTTC	CATHRGHGYTF
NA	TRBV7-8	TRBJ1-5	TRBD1	TGTGCCAGCAGCTTGGGGACAGGGTTAAGCAATCAGCCCCAGCATTTT	CASSLGTGLSNQPQHF
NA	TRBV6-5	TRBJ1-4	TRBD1	TGTGCCAGCAGCCCAACGGGACAGGCGGGCGAAAAACTGTTTTTT	CASSPTGQAGEKLFF
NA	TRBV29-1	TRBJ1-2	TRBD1	TGCAGCGTACAGGGGTGGGACTATGGCTACACCTTC	CSVQGWDYGYTF
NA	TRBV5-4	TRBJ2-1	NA	TGTGCCAGCAGCTTGGCCAGGACCTACAATGAGCAGTTCTTC	CASSLARTYNEQFF
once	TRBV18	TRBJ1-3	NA	TGTGCCAGCTCACCACCAGGGGCCGGAAACACCATATATTTT	CASSPPGAGNTIYF
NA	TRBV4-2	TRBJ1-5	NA	TGTGCCAGCAGCCAAAGTCAGGGATATCAGCCCCAGCATTTT	CASSQSQGYQPQHF
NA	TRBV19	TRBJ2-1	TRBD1	TGTGCCAGTACGGGACAGGGCTCCTACAATGAGCAGTTCTTC	CASTGQGSYNEQFF
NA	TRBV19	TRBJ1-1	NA	TGTGCCAGTAGTATGAGTCCAGGGACAACTGAAGCTTTCTTT	CASSMSPGTTEAFF
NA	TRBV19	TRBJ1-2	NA	TGTGCCAGTAAGCCCAGGGGCCGTCCTTATGGCTACACCTTC	CASKPRGRPYGYTF
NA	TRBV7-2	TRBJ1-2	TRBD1	TGTGCCAGCAGCTTATGGACTAGGACAGGGAATGGCTACACCTTC	CASSLWTRTGNGYTF
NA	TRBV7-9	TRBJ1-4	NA	TGTGCCAGCACCCTCGTAGCGGGAGAAAAACTGTTTTTT	CASTLVAGEKLFF
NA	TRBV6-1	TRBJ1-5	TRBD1	TGTGCCAGCAGTGAATCAGGGGGCGGTCAGCCCCAGCATTTT	CASSESGGGQPQHF
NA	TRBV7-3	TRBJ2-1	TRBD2	TGTGCCAGCAGCTTAGATTCTAGCGGGAGCTACAATGAGCAGTTCTTC	CASSLDSSGSYNEQFF
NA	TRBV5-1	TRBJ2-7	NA	TGCGCCAGCAGCTTGGCCGGGGGCGGGACTACCTACGAGCAGTACTTC	CASSLAGGGTTYEQYF
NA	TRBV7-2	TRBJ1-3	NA	TGTGCCAGCAGCTTAGGGCCAGTTACCTTCCTCTCTGGAAACACCATATATTTT	CASSLGPVTFLSGNTIYF
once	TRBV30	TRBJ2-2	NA	TGTGCCTTGGAGTCCGGGTCGGGCACCGGGGAGCTGTTTTTT	CALESGSGTGELFF
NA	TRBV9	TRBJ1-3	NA	TGTGCCAGCAGCGTAGGGGACACACTCTCTGGAAACACCATATATTTT	CASSVGDTLSGNTIYF
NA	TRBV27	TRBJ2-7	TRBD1	TGTGCCAGCAGCCCAGGACAGGGGGCTCAGTACTTC	CASSPGQGAQYF
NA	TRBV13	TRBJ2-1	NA	TGTGCCAGCAGCTTGGGAGACCCCTACAATGAGCAGTTCTTC	CASSLGDPYNEQFF
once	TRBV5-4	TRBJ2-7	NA	TGTGCCAGCAGCTTGATGGGGGGTAGCTCCTACGAGCAGTACTTC	CASSLMGGSSYEQYF
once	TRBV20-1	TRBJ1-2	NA	TGCAGTGCTAGTTTGAGTTATGGCTACACCTTC	CSASLSYGYTF
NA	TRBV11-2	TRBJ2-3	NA	TGTGCCAGCAGCTTCGGAGCATCAGATACGCAGTATTTT	CASSFGASDTQYF
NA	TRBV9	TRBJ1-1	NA	TGTGCCAGCAGCGTAGCTGGGAGTAACACTGAAGCTTTCTTT	CASSVAGSNTEAFF
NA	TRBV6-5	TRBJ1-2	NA	TGTGCCAGCAGTTACTCGGGGGCTGCCTATGGCTACACCTTC	CASSYSGAAYGYTF
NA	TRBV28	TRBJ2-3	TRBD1	TGTGCCAGCAGTTTAACAGGGGGCACAGATACGCAGTATTTT	CASSLTGGTDTQYF